Listed below are T cell receptor beta chains from one sample, sequenced in a study of blood T cell repertoires in COVID-19. Sequencing used immunoSEQ multiplex PCR; TCRdb keeps in-frame clones, though not all of them. The sample shows about 190,000 clones, around 86% of them seen only once. Sample: peripheral blood. The receptors were gathered from a woman in her forties with acute or convalescent COVID-19. Both conserved end residues are part of each CDR3.

>TRBV6-5
CASSSLAADYNEQFF
>TRBV11-2
CASSLEIRGKGYF
>TRBV6-4
CAGKTGGYGYTF
>TRBV19
CASSTREVGAGELFF
>TRBV3-1/TRBV3-2
CASSHRGSNQPQHF
>TRBV7-2
CASSPDRGYSPLHF
>TRBV5-1
CASSTSGDYNEQFF
>TRBV7-6
CASSSSGTSGVEQYF
>TRBV5-1
CASSLSGTSGRGETQYF
>TRBV28
CASAREQPQHF
>TRBV4-1
CASSQDVSGSPSYNEQFF
>TRBV3-1/TRBV3-2
CASSPLGGDTQYF
>TRBV6-8
CAIPRGGRSHEQFF
>TRBV6-5
CASSYGESGGNEQYF
>TRBV3-1/TRBV3-2
CASSQGTDWNNEQFF
>TRBV27
CASSAVGTGGLSSNQPQHF
>TRBV19
CASSAVGGIAGEQFF
>TRBV30
CAWSGTARNTEAFF
>TRBV2
CARTGGGFNNSPLHF
>TRBV27
CASSYRGGWQPQHF
>TRBV29-1
CSVDRTGYNEQFF
>TRBV6-5
CASTFLHTEAFF
>TRBV4-1
CASSRTSGVSYEQYF
>TRBV28
CASSSIHRDRGYNEQFF
>TRBV2
CASRLAGGVYNEQFF
>TRBV5-1
CASSSQGSDEQFF
>TRBV28
CASSLSGTGDSPLHF
>TRBV10-3
CAVSKGDVRSPLHF
>TRBV7-3
CASSLTGTSGDEQFF
>TRBV7-6
CASSSYRGYEQYF
>TRBV19
CASSIFSSNQPQHF
>TRBV7-9
CASSLGRGGTDTQYF
>TRBV5-4
CASSLEGKQPQHF
>TRBV30
CAWGTGIGQPQHF
>TRBV10-1
CASSESTGETQYF
>TRBV9
CASSAGTGMGYTF
>TRBV24-1
CATSVTGAMGEQYF
>TRBV6-6
CASRHRNTEAFF
>TRBV28
CASRSFGVTGELFF
>TRBV3-1/TRBV3-2
CASSQVSPGFTEAFF